Each of the 27 T cell receptor beta chains below was sequenced from the same sample in a study of T cell repertoires in cytomegalovirus infection. MiXCR, run by TCRdb on the reads, gives a single entry per CDR3 protein. The data show a few hundred thousand distinct CDR3 sequences, with 12% to 15% seen just once and around 9.5% held by the top ten. Source material: PBMCs. These receptors were obtained from a human donor in good health (CMV status not recorded). Some clones in this sample may be carry-over from other donors' samples.

This clonotype occurred many times. The chain recombines TRBV7-8 with TRBJ2-7, with D maybe TRBD2 (5 bases). Trimming left V 3 bases short and J 0 bases short, with 21 bases between. From germline, CDR1 is SGHVS and CDR2 FQNEAQ. This CDR3 comprises 18 residues. The CDR3 loop reads CASSFPLGRLISSYEQYF. CDR3 sequence (DNA): TGTGCCAGCAGCTTCCCTCTAGGGAGACTTATAAGCTCCTACGAGCAGTACTTC.

This clonotype has only a few counts. The V call is TRBV4-2, the J call TRBJ2-3, with 11 bases fitting TRBD2. CDR1 and CDR2 from the germline V gene are LGHNA and YNFKEQ. CDR3 length equals 18 residues. Unmatched junction bases numbered 10, after V lost 1 base and J lost 4 bases. Here the CDR3 reads CASSQARASGGSPDTQYF. The CDR3, as DNA: TGTGCCAGCAGCCAAGCGAGGGCTAGCGGGGGGAGCCCAGATACGCAGTATTTT.

This clonotype was detected ten times or more. This chain connects TRBV7-2 to TRBJ1-1; TRBD1 agrees at 7 bases. The CDR3 runs 15 residues. Germline lookup yields CDR1 SGHTA and CDR2 FQGNSA. Trimming took 3 bases from V and 0 from J; bases not matched to a gene: 4. CDR3 residues: CASSFGTALNTEAFF. CDR3 nucleotide sequence: TGTGCCAGCAGCTTTGGGACAGCCTTGAACACTGAAGCTTTCTTT.

This clonotype was counted many times. This chain connects TRBV2 to TRBJ2-4, with 7 bases aligning to TRBD1. The V gene end was trimmed by 7 bases and the J gene end by 5 bases; junction bases not matched to a gene: 14. In germline, CDR1 is SNHLY, CDR2 FYNNEI. This CDR3 spans 16 amino acids. CDR3: CASNYPQGLYQNIQYF. The CDR3 DNA reads as TGTGCCAGCAATTACCCACAGGGGTTATACCAAAACATTCAGTACTTC.

CDR3 sequence (DNA): TGCAGCGTTGCCAGGGATCCCTACGAGCAGTACTTC. Translated: CSVARDPYEQYF. The chain has TRBV29-1 and TRBJ2-7, with TRBD1 as a possible D gene (5 bases). This CDR3 has 12 amino acids. Germline loops: CDR1 SQVTM, CDR2 ANQGSEA. With 4 bases removed from V and 2 bases from J, the gap between germline ends came to 9 bases.

This clonotype was recorded at least ten times. The gene calls are TRBV12-3 or TRBV12-4 and TRBJ2-1; D unresolved. V shed 8 bases and J shed 9 bases, with 17 bases lying between them. The CDR3 covers 13 residues. The CDR3 is CASGFEARSEQFF. In DNA form, the CDR3 reads TGTGCCAGCGGGTTCGAAGCGAGGAGTGAGCAGTTCTTC.

About this clonotype itself: This may arise from a read error, as a much more abundant clone is one base away. This chain links TRBV28 with TRBJ2-4; TRBD2 matches at 10 bases. There are 16 residues in the CDR3. The germline V gene has CDR1 MDHEN and CDR2 SYDVKM. With V trimmed by 4 bases and J by 1 base, 4 bases remained unmatched. CDR3 sequence: CASSSTSGFAKNIQYF. As DNA, the CDR3 is TGTGCCAGCAGTTCGACTAGCGGGTTCGCCAAAAACATTCAGTACTTC.

This clonotype showed up just a few times. The genes are TRBV5-1 and TRBJ2-7; TRBD2 agrees at 15 bases. The trim removed 3 bases at V and 0 bases at J, leaving 7 bases unmatched. Germline-derived CDR1 and CDR2 are SGHRS and YFSETQ. The CDR3 is 18 amino acids. CDR3 nucleotides: TGCGCCAGCAGCTGGGGACTAGCGGGGGGACAGAGCTCCTACGAGCAGTACTTC. Protein: CASSWGLAGGQSSYEQYF. The variable domain in full, completed from reference TRBV5-1 and TRBJ2-7, reads KAGVTQTPRYLIKTRGQQVTLSCSPISGHRSVSWYQQTPGQGLQFLFEYFSETQRNKGNFPGRFSGRQFSNSRSEMNVSTLELGDSALYLCASSWGLAGGQSSYEQYFGPGTRLTVT.

This clonotype was seen repeatedly, ten times or more. The gene calls are TRBV7-2 and TRBJ1-5; D not certain. The V and J ends lost 4 bases and 3 bases respectively, with 13 bases between them. Per the germline V gene, CDR1 is SGHTA and CDR2 is FQGNSA. The CDR3 sequence is 15 residues long. The CDR3 sequence: CASSSRDGYNQPQHF. The CDR3 bases are TGTGCCAGCAGCTCCCGGGATGGTTACAATCAGCCCCAGCATTTT.

This clonotype was counted between two and nine times. This chain connects TRBV7-9 to TRBJ2-1, with 14 bases identical to TRBD2. From germline, CDR1 is SEHNR and CDR2 FQNEAQ (reference sequence). J gave up 9 bases and V 3 bases, and 4 bases lay outside the gene matches. The CDR3 loop spans 15 amino acids. CDR3 DNA: TGTGCCAGCAGCTTGGGGACTAGCGGGAGTATTGAGCAGTTCTTC. Amino acids: CASSLGTSGSIEQFF.

This clonotype was recorded many times. The CDR3 region is CASSGGPRNNQPQHF. CDR3 nucleotides: TGTGCCAGTAGTGGGGGACCCCGGAACAATCAGCCCCAGCATTTT. The gene calls are TRBV19 and TRBJ1-5, with D possibly matching TRBD1 (5 bases). Germline V gene lookup returns CDR1 LNHDA and CDR2 SQIVND (reference sequence). Trimming removed 5 bases at V and 3 bases at J, with 14 bases between. CDR3 length: 15 amino acids.

This clonotype was observed at least ten times. The chain employs TRBV7-2 and TRBJ2-1; possible D gene TRBD1, 6 bases. The CDR3 length is 15 residues. Per the germline V gene, CDR1 is SGHTA and CDR2 is FQGNSA. Trimming removed 1 base at V and 5 bases at J, with 12 bases between. CDR3 in DNA: TGTGCCAGCAGCTTAGATGGGGGCACCGACAATGAGCAGTTCTTC. Its translation: CASSLDGGTDNEQFF.

At least ten counts were recorded for this clonotype. V is TRBV6-2 or TRBV6-3 and J is TRBJ2-3; TRBD2 matches at 13 bases. Germline assignment: CDR1 MNHEY and CDR2 SVGEGT. This CDR3 contains 15 residues. J was trimmed by 4 bases and V by 10 bases; bases with no gene match: 8. The CDR3 DNA is TGTGCCACCCTTAGGACTAGCGGGAGTGCAGATACGCAGTATTTT. Protein product: CATLRTSGSADTQYF.

This clonotype came up a few times. The chain recombines TRBV6-2 or TRBV6-3 with TRBJ2-1, with TRBD1 as a possible D gene (6 bases). From germline, CDR1 is MNHEY and CDR2 SVGEGT. V lost 4 bases, J lost 10 bases, and 14 bases lay in between. CDR3 length: 13 residues. The CDR3 reads CASSSLQGGEQFF. In nucleotides, the CDR3 is TGTGCCAGCAGTTCCCTACAGGGTGGCGAGCAGTTCTTC.

The chain carries TRBV10-1 and TRBJ2-1, with 10 nucleotides matching TRBD2. V lost 7 bases to trimming and J lost 2 bases; unmatched junction nucleotides: 2. The CDR3 is 14 amino acids. Germline CDR1 is WNHNN and CDR2 is SYGVQD (reference sequence). The CDR3 DNA reads TGCGCCAGCACCAGCGGGGGGGCCTACAATGAGCAGTTCTTC. Translation gives CASTSGGAYNEQFF.

The V call is TRBV5-4, the J call TRBJ1-1; D remains ambiguous. Germline-derived CDR1 and CDR2 are SGHNT and YYREEE (reference sequence). Between the trimmed V and J ends, which lost 0 bases and 6 bases, there was a span of 9 bases. This CDR3 has 13 residues. This chain's CDR3 is CASSLEVQSEAFF. CDR3 coding DNA: TGTGCCAGCAGCTTGGAAGTTCAGTCTGAAGCTTTCTTT.

This chain links TRBV9 with TRBJ2-3; 7 bases are a match to TRBD1. Germline CDR1 reads SGDLS; CDR2 reads YYNGEE. Trimming cost V 3 bases and J 0 bases; bases outside gene matches: 7. This CDR3 region has 16 residues. The chain's CDR3 is CASSGSDRASTDTQYF. CDR3 sequence (DNA): TGTGCCAGCAGCGGGAGCGACAGGGCTAGCACAGATACGCAGTATTTT.

This clonotype occurred many times. This chain joins TRBV7-2 and TRBJ2-7; 11 nucleotides match TRBD2. CDR1 is SGHTA, CDR2 FQGNSA, per germline. The CDR3 has 21 amino acids. Trimming at V came to 2 bases and at J to 4 bases, leaving 22 bases not matched to a gene. This CDR3 is CASSLRSEDVAGLADFYEQYF. The CDR3, as DNA: TGTGCCAGCAGCTTACGTTCGGAGGACGTGGCGGGACTAGCGGATTTTTACGAGCAGTACTTC.

The sample holds one count of this clonotype. This rearrangement joins TRBV28 to TRBJ2-2, with D hard to call. The germline CDR1 and CDR2 sequences are MDHEN and SYDVKM. This CDR3 comprises 12 residues. Trimming removed 7 bases from V and 0 bases from J, with 3 bases in between. The CDR3 sequence: CASKSNTGELFF. The DNA for the CDR3 is TGTGCCAGCAAATCGAACACCGGGGAGCTGTTTTTT. Variable domain in full (rest from reference TRBV28 and TRBJ2-2): DVKVTQSSRYLVKRTGEKVFLECVQDMDHENMFWYRQDPGLGLRLIYFSYDVKMKEKGDIPEGYSVSREKKERFSLILESASTNQTSMYLCASKSNTGELFFGEGSRLTVL.

In this sample, this clonotype turned up many times. The chain couples TRBV28 to TRBJ2-1; D is perhaps TRBD2 (5 bases). There are 12 residues in the CDR3. From germline, CDR1 is MDHEN and CDR2 SYDVKM. Trimming stripped 6 bases from V and 4 bases from J, with 7 bases between. The CDR3 sequence is CASSLAYNEQFF. In nucleotides, the CDR3 is TGTGCCAGCAGCTTAGCGTACAATGAGCAGTTCTTC.

V usage is TRBV20-1 and J usage is TRBJ2-3; 9 positions agree with TRBD2. Germline trimming cut 0 bases from V and 1 base from J; bases unmatched to any gene: 5. Germline CDR1 is DFQATT and CDR2 is SNEGSKA (reference sequence). The CDR3 is 16 amino acids. The CDR3 nucleotides read TGCAGTGCTAGAGATCCGTTAGCGGGGGGCACAGATACGCAGTATTTT. It yields the protein CSARDPLAGGTDTQYF.

This clonotype came up many times. The rearrangement joins TRBV5-6 to TRBJ2-7; possible D gene TRBD1, 6 bases. Trimming left V 4 bases short and J 0 bases short, with 11 bases between. The CDR3 has 14 residues. Germline V gene lookup returns CDR1 SGHDT and CDR2 YYEEEE. This CDR3 reads CASSITGSSYEQYF. The CDR3 nucleotides are TGTGCCAGCAGCATTACAGGGAGCTCCTACGAGCAGTACTTC.

This clonotype was picked up many times. J is TRBJ2-6 and V is TRBV27; 9 bases match TRBD1. The CDR3 has 16 residues. V dropped 6 bases and J dropped 0; count of bases not matched to a gene: 3. Germline assignment: CDR1 MNHEY and CDR2 SMNVEV (reference sequence). The DNA for the CDR3 is TGTGCCAGCAGACAGGGGGCGAGCTCTGGGGCCAACGTCCTGACTTTC. This encodes CASRQGASSGANVLTF.

This clonotype was detected ten times or more. The rearrangement links TRBV28 to TRBJ2-3, with TRBD2 matching 10 bases. The CDR3 has 15 residues. Per the germline V gene, CDR1 is MDHEN and CDR2 is SYDVKM. V was clipped by 5 bases and J by 2 bases; unmatched bases: 4. The CDR3 bases are TGTGCCAGCAGTCCAAGCGGGAGGGCCACAGATACGCAGTATTTT. Its translation: CASSPSGRATDTQYF.

This clonotype was seen ten or more times. The V and J genes are TRBV6-1 and TRBJ2-3, with 11 bases aligning to TRBD2. J was trimmed by 1 base and V by 0 bases; bases with no gene match: 6. The CDR3 is 18 residues long. CDR1 is MNHNS, CDR2 SASEGT, per germline. DNA of the CDR3: TGTGCCAGCAGTGAAGCGCGGGGACTAGCGGACCGCACAGATACGCAGTATTTT. Translation gives CASSEARGLADRTDTQYF.

J is TRBJ2-5 and V is TRBV20-1; TRBD2 matches at 9 bases. V lost 2 bases to trimming and J lost 4 bases; unmatched junction nucleotides: 8. This CDR3 region has 15 residues. Germline assignment: CDR1 DFQATT and CDR2 SNEGSKA (reference sequence). The CDR3 loop reads CSARSVAGVLETQYF. Here the CDR3 DNA reads TGCAGTGCTAGAAGCGTAGCGGGGGTGCTAGAGACCCAGTACTTC.

The chain joins TRBV4-2 to TRBJ2-2, with D unresolved. Trimming removed 1 base from V and 7 bases from J, with 13 bases in between. This CDR3 contains 15 residues. The V gene's germline CDR1 is LGHNA and CDR2 YNFKEQ. The CDR3 protein is CASSQVVGSGGELFF. The CDR3 bases are TGTGCCAGCAGCCAAGTTGTCGGGTCGGGCGGGGAGCTGTTTTTT.